This T cell receptor (beta chain) came from a study of OX40 agonist ivuxolimab in advanced cancers. Study in general: Among those enrolled, mean age was approximately 60 years (range 23 to 79) and 82.7% were male.

This CDR3 spans 15 amino acids. Looked up from germline, CDR1 is MDHEN and CDR2 is SYDVKM. Trimming took 5 bases from V and 1 from J; bases not matched to a gene: 4. Using immunoSEQ multiplex PCR, the repertoire was profiled, and TCRdb retains in-frame clones only, with some absent. The sample holds over 70,000 clones, roughly 91% seen once. Study outcomes and limitations: By week 6 at 0.1 to 3.0 mg/kg, blood CD4+ and CD8+ T cells had expanded clonally.

Concerning this clone: Its antigen remains unknown.

The rearrangement joins TRBV28 to TRBJ2-1, with 8 nucleotides matching TRBD2. The clonotype comes from an adult with an advanced solid tumor such as melanoma, head and neck, liver or kidney cancer. The input for sequencing was CD4+ or CD8+ T cells sorted from blood, taken in a trial of the OX40 agonist ivuxolimab. CDR3 nucleotides: TGTGCCAGCAGTGGGGGGACTAGATCCTACAATGAGCAGTTCTTC. Amino acids: CASSGGTRSYNEQFF.